The present TCR beta chain was sequenced within a study of tissue T cells after allogeneic stem cell transplantation. Noted time point: mouse harvest day 14 after allogeneic transplant. Tail vein injection delivered 10^7 T-cell-depleted bone marrow cells and 10^6 splenic CD5+ T cells. TCRdb keeps only in-frame clones here, not all; method: immunoSEQ multiplex PCR. This sample has about 1,000 clones, with about 56% found just once. CDR3 length equals 12 residues. Trimming removed 0 bases from V and 5 bases from J, with 6 bases in between. The germline V gene has CDR1 GKSSPN and CDR2 SITVG. Turning to this clone: Any gene name here is a mouse gene name. The read stops 1 residue short of the end of the CDR3; the missing end is completed from the germline J gene.

This sequence joins TRBV31 and TRBJ2-5, with a possible D match to TRBD2 (6 bases). The sequence was obtained from a female BALB/c mouse given C57BL/6 T cells with graft-versus-host disease after an allogeneic hematopoietic cell transplant. The sequenced sample was liver tissue. The sequenced part of the CDR3 DNA is TGTGCCTGGAGTCTTGGGGGAGACACCCAGTAC. This sequence encodes CAWSLGGDTQY. The full CDR3 protein is CAWSLGGDTQYF.